Listed below are T cell receptor beta chains from one sample, sequenced in a study of sequential checkpoint blockade in melanoma. Libraries were prepared by immunoSEQ multiplex PCR; TCRdb keeps only in-frame clonotypes and omits some of them. The data show fewer than 8,000 clones, with about 20% seen just once and roughly 15% held by the top ten. Sequences were derived from tumor tissue (inferred from file names), sampled from a patient given nivolumab and ipilimumab in sequence. The receptors come from a human donor with melanoma. CDR3s include the opening cysteine and the closing phenylalanine or tryptophan. A D gene is named only where the DNA matches it firmly. Size values are once, few and many counts, or a class for expanded clones, and some rows have none.

length: 14
D: NA
J: TRBJ1-5
V: TRBV6-8
size: medium-sized
CDR3: CASSGLGGNQPQHF
DNA: TGTGCCAGCAGTGGTCTTGGTGGCAATCAGCCCCAGCATTTT

length: 17
D: TRBD1
J: TRBJ2-2
V: TRBV11-1
size: NA
CDR3: CASSLAGTVANTGELFF
DNA: TGTGCCAGCAGCTTAGCTGGGACAGTCGCGAACACCGGGGAGCTGTTTTTT

length: 17
D: NA
J: TRBJ2-1
V: TRBV4-1
size: NA
CDR3: CASSQGIGGSGRNEQFF
DNA: TGCGCCAGCAGCCAAGGGATCGGAGGGAGCGGTCGGAATGAGCAGTTCTTC

length: 15
D: NA
J: TRBJ1-1
V: TRBV11-3
size: NA
CDR3: CASSLGAGPNTEAFF
DNA: TGTGCCAGCAGCTTAGGGGCAGGGCCGAACACTGAAGCTTTCTTT

length: 18
D: TRBD1
J: TRBJ1-1
V: TRBV6-8
size: many
CDR3: CASSLDRDRGLMNTEAFF
DNA: TGTGCCAGCAGCCTAGACCGGGACAGGGGGCTCATGAACACTGAAGCTTTCTTT

length: 17
D: TRBD2
J: TRBJ2-1
V: TRBV11-3
size: many
CDR3: CASSSTSGVTAYNEQFF
DNA: TGTGCCAGCAGCTCCACTAGCGGGGTAACAGCCTACAATGAGCAGTTCTTC

length: 15
D: NA
J: TRBJ2-1
V: TRBV14
size: NA
CDR3: CASSQGTHRYNEQFF
DNA: TGTGCCAGCAGCCAAGGGACCCACCGCTACAATGAGCAGTTCTTC

length: 14
D: TRBD1
J: TRBJ1-2
V: TRBV5-1
size: NA
CDR3: CASSLGQGSYGYTF
DNA: TGCGCCAGCAGCTTGGGACAGGGGAGCTATGGCTACACCTTC

length: 14
D: NA
J: TRBJ2-7
V: TRBV5-1
size: NA
CDR3: CASSSGFDPYEQYF
DNA: TGCGCCAGCAGCTCCGGATTCGACCCATACGAGCAGTACTTC

length: 16
D: NA
J: TRBJ1-5
V: TRBV6-8
size: few
CDR3: CASSYSSRGRNQPQHF
DNA: TGTGCCAGCAGTTACTCGAGTAGAGGGCGCAATCAGCCCCAGCATTTT

length: 14
D: NA
J: TRBJ2-7
V: TRBV30
size: NA
CDR3: CAWRGTWEDYEQYF
DNA: TGTGCCTGGAGGGGGACCTGGGAGGACTACGAGCAGTACTTC

length: 14
D: NA
J: TRBJ1-4
V: TRBV29-1
size: NA
CDR3: CSVTRGASNEKLFF
DNA: TGCAGCGTAACACGCGGGGCATCTAATGAAAAACTGTTTTTT

length: 16
D: TRBD2
J: TRBJ2-2
V: TRBV12-5
size: medium-sized
CDR3: CASIHVGTSGTGELFF
DNA: TGTGCCAGCATCCATGTCGGGACTAGCGGCACCGGGGAGCTGTTTTTT

length: 14
D: NA
J: TRBJ2-1
V: TRBV16
size: NA
CDR3: CASSHNLAYNEQFF
DNA: TGTGCCAGCAGCCATAATCTGGCTTACAATGAGCAGTTCTTC

length: 13
D: NA
J: TRBJ2-1
V: TRBV2
size: NA
CDR3: CASRVERYNEQFF
DNA: TGTGCCAGCAGAGTCGAGCGGTACAATGAGCAGTTCTTC

length: 17
D: TRBD2
J: TRBJ2-1
V: TRBV6-8
size: medium-sized
CDR3: CATSLRSGRYIRNEQFF
DNA: TGTGCCACCTCCTTGCGTAGCGGGAGGTATATCCGCAATGAGCAGTTCTTC

length: 14
D: NA
J: TRBJ2-7
V: TRBV30
size: NA
CDR3: CAWSGDGASYEQYF
DNA: TGTGCCTGGAGCGGGGACGGAGCCTCCTACGAGCAGTACTTC

length: 15
D: NA
J: TRBJ1-1
V: TRBV19
size: NA
CDR3: CASSWGMGRDTEAFF
DNA: TGTGCCAGTAGTTGGGGGATGGGGAGGGACACTGAAGCTTTCTTT

length: 12
D: NA
J: TRBJ1-2
V: TRBV19
size: NA
CDR3: CASSPQREGYTF
DNA: TGTGCCAGTAGTCCCCAACGGGAAGGCTACACCTTC

length: 13
D: NA
J: TRBJ2-7
V: TRBV6-8
size: NA
CDR3: CASSDSGESVEVF
DNA: TGTGCCAGCAGTGACTCCGGAGAGTCGGTGGAAGTCTTC

length: 14
D: NA
J: TRBJ2-7
V: TRBV28
size: few
CDR3: CASSLSPISYEQYF
DNA: TGTGCCAGCAGTTTATCCCCGATCTCCTACGAGCAGTACTTC

length: 13
D: NA
J: TRBJ2-2
V: TRBV6-8
size: few
CDR3: CASVGRNTGELFF
DNA: TGTGCCAGCGTGGGGCGGAACACCGGGGAGCTGTTTTTT